This TCR beta chain is from a study of blood T cell repertoires in COVID-19. The overall study: Acute and convalescent COVID-19 specimens originated in the United States, Italy and Spain. PBMCs, B-cell-depleted T cells, or T cells were the source of the cDNA or gDNA that made up the material.

The CDR3 length is 15 residues. Germline V lookup: CDR1 LGHNA, CDR2 YNFKEQ. Trimming removed 5 bases from V and 2 bases from J; junction bases left unmatched: 6. Original data processing: The authors estimated nucleated cell counts from reference gene primer amplification. Sequencing used immunoSEQ multiplex PCR; TCRdb keeps in-frame clones, though not all of them. For V, J and clone size, that table is used; D and trimming come from the DNA. In the table there are some 530,000 clones, around 85% of which are singletons. The material sequenced was peripheral blood. This sequence joins TRBV4-2 and TRBJ1-1, with 9 bases aligning to TRBD1. The receptor comes from a human donor in a cohort sampled during active COVID-19. The CDR3 is CASSSRDRVNTEAFF. As DNA, the CDR3 is TGTGCCAGCAGCTCCCGGGACAGGGTTAACACTGAAGCTTTCTTT.